This T cell receptor (beta chain) was documented in a study of OX40 agonist ivuxolimab in advanced cancers. Study observations and caveats: The 0.1-3.0 mg/kg partial responders had among the lowest clonal expansion. In a subset of nonresponders, normalized T-cell clonal expansion was also low.

Regarding this clone: What it recognizes is unknown.

There are 13 residues in the CDR3. Germline V gene lookup returns CDR1 SGHRS and CDR2 YFSETQ. Trimming shortened V by 0 bases and J by 0 bases, and 3 bases separated the two germline ends. Assay: immunoSEQ multiplex PCR; the TCRdb copy retains only in-frame clones and omits some. The data contain tens of thousands of clones, 75% to 95% of them singletons. V and J are TRBV5-1 and TRBJ1-1; D unresolved. The TCR comes from an adult with an advanced solid tumor such as melanoma, head and neck, liver or kidney cancer. The sequenced sample was CD4+ or CD8+ T cells sorted from blood, obtained in a trial of the OX40 agonist ivuxolimab. CDR3 region: CASSLDLNTEAFF. The CDR3 DNA reads as TGCGCCAGCAGCTTGGATCTGAACACTGAAGCTTTCTTT.